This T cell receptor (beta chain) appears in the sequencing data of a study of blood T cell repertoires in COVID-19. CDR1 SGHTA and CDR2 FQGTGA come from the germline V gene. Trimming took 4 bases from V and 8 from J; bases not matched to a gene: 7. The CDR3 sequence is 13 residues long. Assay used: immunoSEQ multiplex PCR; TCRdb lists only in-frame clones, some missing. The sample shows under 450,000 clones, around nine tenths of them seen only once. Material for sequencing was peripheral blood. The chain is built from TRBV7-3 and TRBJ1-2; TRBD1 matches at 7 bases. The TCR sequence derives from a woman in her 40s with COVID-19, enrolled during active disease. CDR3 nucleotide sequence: TGTGCCAGCAGCTACAGGGGCGCGGAGGGCTACACCTTC. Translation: CASSYRGAEGYTF.